This TCR beta chain came from a study of blood T cell repertoires in COVID-19 (dated by TCRdb to 2020 to 2021). About the full investigation: Samples covering the acute and convalescent phases of COVID-19 were provided by collaborators in the United States, Italy and Spain. Sample metadata almost always included a de-identified subject ID, COVID-19 status, age in years and sex. Samples came from the ongoing ImmuneRACE study (first 160 participants) plus 1,254 subjects from 6 global collaborators. HLA class I and class II types, where available, came from metadata supplied by the sample provider rather than from assay-based typing. The repertoires were made available in a free public database intended to serve as a resource for research on the immune response to SARS-CoV-2. The prospective study material was composed of cDNA or gDNA derived from T cells, B-cell-depleted T cells, or PBMCs. Subjects who had been exposed to COVID-19, were actively infected with it, or had recovered from it provided the deeply sampled blood TCRbeta repertoires that made up the dataset. Findings and caveats that apply to the study as a whole: The amount of clinical and demographic metadata varied by source and participant and was provided uncurated.

TCRbeta CDR3 regions were amplified from genomic DNA using the immunoSEQ Assay, a bias-controlled multiplex PCR. The authors' analysis ran thus. The number of nucleated cells in each sample was estimated from the amplification of reference gene primers within the assay. To quantify the absolute abundance of each unique TCRbeta CDR3 rearrangement, sequence reads were collapsed and filtered. For each sample, productive Simpson clonality was calculated by taking the square root of Simpson's diversity index across productive rearrangements. Drawn from immuneACCESS, this table holds only the in-frame rearrangements with V and J called that TCRdb kept. Clones are partly lost; checked studies trace under half to an unresolved V gene and leave the rest unexplained. V, J and clone size are taken as reported in that table, and D and trimming were inferred from the DNA itself. Within this sample are hundreds of thousands of clones, with about 88% of them counted one time only. The ten largest account for 7.1% of the sample.

In Seattle, one collaborating source enrolled patients while the infection was active and tracked those patients longitudinally over the course of disease. The collaborating institutions used their own protocols to collect whole blood in K2EDTA tubes. For TCRbeta analysis, collaborators shipped samples as frozen whole blood, isolated PBMCs, or DNA extracted from either of those sample types. Worth noting for this clone: No cognate antigen has been identified for it. Base qualities are missing; no much larger clone stands one base away.

Spanning cysteine to phenylalanine, the CDR3 consists of 14 amino acids. Only the CDR3 DNA is retained, 42 bases long and in frame from the first base. CDR1 and CDR2, looked up from the germline V gene (reference sequence), are LNHDA and SQIVND. V is shortened by 5 bases, J by 0 bases, and the region joining them spans 8 bases. The clonotype originates from an older woman with COVID-19, enrolled during active disease. The rearranged chain carries TRBV19 and TRBJ1-3, and the D gene may be TRBD1, 5 bases matching. Material: peripheral blood. The CDR3 reads as follows: CASSVGHSGNTIYF. The sequence in DNA is TGTGCCAGTAGTGTAGGACACTCTGGAAACACCATATATTTT.